The rows below give T cell receptor beta chains drawn from one sample of a study of cytomegalovirus exposure and HLA in healthy donors. Libraries were prepared by immunoSEQ multiplex PCR; TCRdb keeps only in-frame clonotypes and omits some of them. Of some 180,000 clones detected, roughly 85% appear once; the ten largest clones hold less than 2.5%. What was sequenced was PBMCs. The receptors here all came from a woman in her 50s in good health and CMV-seronegative. The CDR3 runs from the conserved cysteine through the conserved F or W. Each record gives: J gene, D gene, V gene, clone size, CDR3 protein, CDR3 DNA. A D gene is named only where the DNA matches it firmly. The size of a clone is reported for some rows only, either as once, few or many, or as a class for expanded clones.

>TRBJ2-3|.|TRBV7-9|.
CASSLVTPGDTQYF
TGTGCCAGCAGCTTAGTGACTCCAGGGGATACGCAGTATTTT
>TRBJ2-3|TRBD2|TRBV27|.
CASRTGTSGMGGPPQYF
TGTGCCAGCAGGACTGGGACTAGCGGGATGGGGGGGCCCCCGCAGTATTTT
>TRBJ1-1|.|TRBV7-2|.
CASSHKLGGGTTEAFF
TGTGCCAGCAGCCACAAACTCGGGGGGGGAACCACTGAAGCTTTCTTT
>TRBJ1-1|.|TRBV27|.
CASRGAYTEAFF
TGTGCCAGCCGGGGGGCTTACACTGAAGCTTTCTTT
>TRBJ2-7|TRBD1|TRBV6-5|.
CAIRPLGQRYEQYF
TGTGCCATCCGCCCTCTGGGACAGCGTTACGAGCAGTACTTC
>TRBJ2-1|.|TRBV21-1|.
CASSNLRGPQGDEQFF
TGTGCCAGCAGCAATCTACGGGGGCCTCAGGGGGATGAGCAGTTCTTC
>TRBJ2-5|TRBD1|TRBV7-2|once
CASSLEDRAPQYF
TGTGCCAGCAGCTTAGAGGACAGGGCGCCCCAGTACTTC
>TRBJ2-5|TRBD1|TRBV19|few
CASSKTPGRGRSRSQETQYF
TGTGCCAGTAGTAAGACCCCGGGCAGGGGGCGAAGCCGTTCCCAAGAGACCCAGTACTTC
>TRBJ1-1|.|TRBV29-1|once
CSVVGGVEAFF
TGCAGCGTTGTCGGAGGGGTTGAAGCTTTCTTT
>TRBJ2-3|.|TRBV14|.
CASSQDPLALDTQYF
TGTGCCAGCAGCCAAGATCCCCTGGCCCTAGATACGCAGTATTTT
>TRBJ1-1|.|TRBV5-1|.
CASSSQGITEAFF
TGCGCCAGCAGCTCGCAGGGGATCACTGAAGCTTTCTTT
>TRBJ1-3|.|TRBV6-6|.
CASSLTSSGNTIYF
TGTGCCAGCAGTCTCACAAGCTCTGGAAACACCATATATTTT
>TRBJ2-2|TRBD2|TRBV28|few
CASRLTSGRVTGELFF
TGTGCCAGCAGGCTGACTAGCGGGAGGGTCACCGGGGAGCTGTTTTTT
>TRBJ2-5|TRBD1|TRBV30|once
CAWRSGGLVGETQYF
TGTGCCTGGAGGTCAGGGGGCCTAGTTGGGGAGACCCAGTACTTC
>TRBJ2-7|.|TRBV29-1|.
CSVEGSFGELAYEQYF
TGCAGCGTTGAAGGGTCCTTTGGAGAGTTGGCCTACGAGCAGTACTTC
>TRBJ2-2|.|TRBV5-1|.
CASSLDTVALGETGELFF
TGCGCCAGCAGCTTGGACACAGTTGCGTTAGGCGAGACCGGGGAGCTGTTTTTT
>TRBJ2-7|TRBD1|TRBV7-9|once
CASSQPPGQSSYEQYF
TGTGCCAGCAGCCAGCCTCCGGGACAGAGCTCCTACGAGCAGTACTTC
>TRBJ2-5|TRBD1|TRBV27|.
CASSPDLGQGLEETQYF
TGTGCCAGCAGTCCCGACCTGGGACAGGGATTAGAAGAGACCCAGTACTTC
>TRBJ1-2|TRBD1|TRBV7-9|once
CASSLGTGGPDYGYTF
TGTGCCAGCAGCTTAGGGACAGGGGGCCCGGACTATGGCTACACCTTC
>TRBJ1-5|TRBD1|TRBV25-1|.
CASRGTGEVGQPQHF
TGTGCCAGCAGAGGGACAGGGGAGGTCGGTCAGCCCCAGCATTTT
>TRBJ2-3|.|TRBV30|few
CAWSGNRADTQYF
TGTGCCTGGAGTGGGAACAGGGCAGATACGCAGTATTTT
>TRBJ2-1|TRBD2|TRBV7-8|.
CASSSGLVRNNEQFF
TGTGCCAGCAGCTCCGGACTAGTACGGAACAATGAGCAGTTCTTC
>TRBJ2-1|TRBD2|TRBV28|.
CATLNSGYNNEQFF
TGTGCCACCCTAAATAGCGGGTACAACAATGAGCAGTTCTTC
>TRBJ1-5|.|TRBV18|once
CASSPQTGSQPQHF
TGTGCCAGCTCACCGCAAACAGGGAGTCAGCCCCAGCATTTT
>TRBJ2-5|TRBD2|TRBV5-6|.
CASSLQLGLAGSETQYF
TGTGCCAGCAGCCTCCAATTGGGACTAGCGGGTTCCGAGACCCAGTACTTC
>TRBJ1-5|TRBD1|TRBV19|.
CASRDRYSNQPQHF
TGTGCCAGTAGGGACAGGTATAGCAATCAGCCCCAGCATTTT
>TRBJ2-1|.|TRBV2|.
CASSETGAGSYNEQFF
TGTGCCAGCAGTGAAACCGGAGCGGGCTCCTACAATGAGCAGTTCTTC
>TRBJ1-5|TRBD1|TRBV5-8|few
CASSRGTASSNQPQHF
TGTGCCAGCAGCCGGGGGACAGCGAGTAGCAATCAGCCCCAGCATTTT
>TRBJ1-2|.|TRBV11-1|.
CASSLRRGTYGYTF
TGTGCCAGCAGCCTTCGTCGCGGCACCTATGGCTACACCTTC
>TRBJ2-1|.|TRBV6-1|few
CASTTTGSYNEQFF
TGTGCCAGCACCACGACAGGTTCCTACAATGAGCAGTTCTTC
>TRBJ1-3|.|TRBV9|.
CASSVEGTGNTIYF
TGTGCCAGCAGCGTTGAGGGTACTGGAAACACCATATATTTT
>TRBJ1-1|.|TRBV21-1|.
CARSKAHWRTRMNTEAFF
TGTGCCAGAAGCAAAGCGCATTGGAGAACTCGTATGAACACTGAAGCTTTCTTT
>TRBJ2-2|TRBD1|TRBV14|once
CASSRTGTNTGELFF
TGTGCCAGCAGTCGGACAGGGACGAACACCGGGGAGCTGTTTTTT
>TRBJ1-6|.|TRBV14|.
CASRGLASPLHF
TGTGCCAGCCGGGGGTTGGCTTCACCCCTCCACTTT
>TRBJ2-7|TRBD1|TRBV5-1|.
CASTYTRTGGYEQYF
TGCGCCAGCACCTATACCCGAACAGGGGGCTACGAGCAGTACTTC
>TRBJ2-7|TRBD2|TRBV30|.
CAWSAASGRAVYEQYF
TGTGCCTGGAGTGCGGCTAGCGGGAGGGCCGTTTACGAGCAGTACTTC
>TRBJ2-1|.|TRBV5-4|.
CASSLGRLSLNEQFF
TGTGCCAGCAGCTTGGGGCGACTATCTCTCAATGAGCAGTTCTTC
>TRBJ1-6|.|TRBV30|.
CAWSVNFPGRGSPLHF
TGTGCCTGGAGTGTCAATTTCCCAGGGCGCGGTTCACCCCTCCACTTT
>TRBJ2-7|.|TRBV4-2|.
CASSQEYSLSYEQYF
TGTGCCAGCAGCCAAGAATATAGCCTCTCCTACGAGCAGTACTTC
>TRBJ2-2|TRBD2|TRBV7-9|few
CASSPRLAGQHPNTGELFF
TGTGCCAGCAGCCCCCGACTAGCGGGACAGCATCCGAACACCGGGGAGCTGTTTTTT
>TRBJ2-7|TRBD1|TRBV19|.
CASSPYSRDRGTYEQYF
TGTGCCAGTAGTCCGTACTCCCGGGACAGGGGAACCTACGAGCAGTACTTC
>TRBJ2-7|.|TRBV4-1|few
CASSQDALEAFVYEQYF
TGCGCCAGCAGCCAAGACGCACTTGAGGCGTTCGTCTACGAGCAGTACTTC
>TRBJ1-2|TRBD1|TRBV28|.
CASSSLGQGAMSGYTF
TGTGCCAGCAGTTCCCTCGGACAGGGGGCTATGTCCGGCTACACCTTC
>TRBJ1-2|TRBD1|TRBV5-1|once
CASSLGGRDRYGYTF
TGCGCCAGCAGCTTGGGCGGCAGGGACAGATATGGCTACACCTTC
>TRBJ2-7|TRBD2|TRBV27|.
CASSPWTRAGNEQYF
TGTGCCAGCAGTCCATGGACTAGGGCGGGGAACGAGCAGTACTTC
>TRBJ1-5|TRBD1|TRBV19|.
CASQDRLNQPQHF
TGTGCCAGTCAGGACAGGCTCAATCAGCCCCAGCATTTT
>TRBJ2-3|.|TRBV5-8|.
CASSFFYGRGADTQYF
TGTGCCAGCAGCTTCTTCTACGGGCGGGGCGCAGATACGCAGTATTTT
>TRBJ1-1|TRBD1|TRBV11-3|.
CASSPTGAVTEAFF
TGTGCCAGCAGCCCGACAGGGGCAGTGACTGAAGCTTTCTTT
>TRBJ2-7|.|TRBV30|.
CAWQAAYEQYF
TGTGCCTGGCAAGCGGCCTACGAGCAGTACTTC
>TRBJ2-2|.|TRBV7-8|.
CASSPRRFAAANTGELFF
TGTGCCAGCAGCCCGCGACGGTTTGCGGCCGCGAACACCGGGGAGCTGTTTTTT
>TRBJ1-5|.|TRBV5-1|.
CASSLGSREDQPQHF
TGCGCCAGCAGCTTGGGCAGCAGGGAGGATCAGCCCCAGCATTTT